This TCR beta chain stems from a study of T-cell memory formation after mild COVID-19 (dated by TCRdb to the early 2020s). In the study overall: TCR sequence clusters from the two donors were largely donor specific. T-cell clones expanding and contracting after mild COVID-19 in a couple of donors were tracked by longitudinal TCRalpha and TCRbeta repertoire sequencing. The cohort was made up of two young adult volunteers, one female and one male, who were previously healthy. Points the paper makes about the study in general: SARS-CoV-2 specificity was not confirmed for the second-wave clones peaking on day 37. The study included only two mild cases, and larger cohorts that include severe cases with pre-infection samples were judged to be necessary. From day 15 to 85, contracting clones showed balanced CD4/CD8 phenotypes, whereas a second wave of clones that expanded from day 15 to 37 leaned towards CD4+. The detection of some responding clones in pre-infection memory suggests that pre-existing cross-reactive memory T cells joined the SARS-CoV-2 response. Contracting CD4+ clones were located mainly in the CM and EM memory subsets, whereas CD8+ clones were found to be enriched in EMRA.

These reads were obtained on an Illumina NovaSeq 6000. TCRalpha and TCRbeta cDNA libraries were constructed by 5'RACE with constant-segment primers, with sample barcodes and unique molecular identifiers being introduced. RNA was extracted from every sample with Trizol reagent. Libraries were amplified in two PCR steps, with a second sample barcode and Illumina TruSeq adapters added in the second step. Sequencing of the libraries was done on an Illumina NovaSeq, producing 2 x 150 bp paired-end reads. Turning to the authors' computational methods: Demultiplexing of reads and collapsing into UMI-guided consensus sequences were performed with migec v1.2.7. With mixcr v2.1.11, UMI consensuses were aligned to TRA and TRB V and J templates and assembled into clonotypes. A clonotype was counted as expanded or contracted only when both edgeR and NoisET called the clonotype significant, with the noise models trained on biological replicates. For edgeR calls, the thresholds were a false discovery rate-adjusted p below 0.01 and a log2 fold-change of 1. PCA with hierarchical clustering of max-normalized trajectories of the 1000 most abundant clonotypes was used as exploratory dynamics analysis. Each responding clone was given a CD4 or CD8 phenotype based on the CD4+ and CD8+ repertoires, which had been sequenced separately. TCRdb passed the public sequencing reads through fastp at Q25 and MiXCR, retaining productive beta sequences. Each CDR3 protein gets just one entry, which takes the most common genes and DNA from the rows behind it. The authors' filters were not applied to this entry. This sample comprises 550,000 to 600,000 distinct CDR3 sequences, around 16% of them detected only once. The ten largest clones represent less than 10% of the sample.

PBMCs were isolated by Ficoll-Paque density gradient centrifugation. On this clonotype: Its antigen is not yet known. No per-base quality is available; no much larger clone lies one base away.

Measured from the cysteine to the phenylalanine, the CDR3 is 12 residues long. The DNA shown is the 36-base CDR3, in frame from base 1. V is reduced by 4 bases and J by 6 bases, leaving a spacing of 10 bases between them. The germline V gene specifies SGHTA as CDR1 and FQGTGA as CDR2. The clonotype comes from an adult woman who had mild COVID-19 (a few samples of this study predate the infection). The sample titles of this study are shuffled in the database, so cell type and time point are left out; the donor was told from shared clones. This sequence uses TRBV7-3 and TRBJ2-7; there is no confident call for the D gene. Input material: PBMCs or a T cell subset sorted from them (not recorded which). The DNA reads TGTGCCAGCAGCTCCAATCGTTTCGAGCAGTACTTC. This codes for CASSSNRFEQYF.